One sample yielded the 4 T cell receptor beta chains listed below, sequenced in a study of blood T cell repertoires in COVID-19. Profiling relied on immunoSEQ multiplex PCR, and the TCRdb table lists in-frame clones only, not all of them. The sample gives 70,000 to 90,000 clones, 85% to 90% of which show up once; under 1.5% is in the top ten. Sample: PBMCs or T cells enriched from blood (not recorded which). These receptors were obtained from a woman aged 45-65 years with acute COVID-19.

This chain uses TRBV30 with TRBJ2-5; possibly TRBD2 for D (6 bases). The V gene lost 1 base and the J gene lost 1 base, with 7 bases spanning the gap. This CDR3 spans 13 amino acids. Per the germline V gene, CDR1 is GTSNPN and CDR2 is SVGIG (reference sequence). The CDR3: CAWSGRGQETQYF. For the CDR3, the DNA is TGTGCCTGGAGTGGGCGGGGCCAAGAGACCCAGTACTTC.

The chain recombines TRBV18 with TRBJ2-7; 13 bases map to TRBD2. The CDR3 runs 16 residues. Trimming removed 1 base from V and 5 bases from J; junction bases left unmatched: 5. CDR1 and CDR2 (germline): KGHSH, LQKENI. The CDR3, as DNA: TGTGCCAGCTCACCACGACTAGCGGGAGGCCGGAACGAGCAGTACTTC. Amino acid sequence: CASSPRLAGGRNEQYF. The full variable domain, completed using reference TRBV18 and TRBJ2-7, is NAGVMQNPRHLVRRRGQEARLRCSPMKGHSHVYWYRQLPEEGLKFMVYLQKENIIDESGMPKERFSAEFPKEGPSILRIQQVVRGDSAAYFCASSPRLAGGRNEQYFGPGTRLTVT.

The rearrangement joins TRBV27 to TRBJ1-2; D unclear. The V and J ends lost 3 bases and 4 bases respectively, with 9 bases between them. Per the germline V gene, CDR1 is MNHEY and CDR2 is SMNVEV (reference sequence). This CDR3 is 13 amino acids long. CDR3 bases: TGTGCCAGCAGTTTTGGCGGCCTCTATGGCTACACCTTC. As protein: CASSFGGLYGYTF.

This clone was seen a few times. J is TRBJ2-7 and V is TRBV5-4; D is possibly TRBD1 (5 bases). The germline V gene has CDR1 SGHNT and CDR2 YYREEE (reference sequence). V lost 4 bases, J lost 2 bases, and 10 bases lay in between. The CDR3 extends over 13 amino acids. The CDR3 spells CASSPDSPYEQYF. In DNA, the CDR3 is TGTGCCAGCAGCCCTGACAGTCCCTACGAGCAGTACTTC.